These T cell receptor beta chains were read from a single sample in a study of STAT3 mutations in large granular lymphocyte leukemia. TCRdb keeps only in-frame clones here, not all; method: immunoSEQ multiplex PCR. The sample lists 20,000 to 30,000 clones, 85% to 95% seen once, with around 7.1% in the top ten. Specimen: peripheral blood mononuclear cells. Receptor source: a man aged 35 to 55 with T-cell large granular lymphocyte leukemia. Some clones in this sample may be carry-over from other donors' samples. The CDR3 runs from the conserved cysteine through the conserved F or W. A D gene is named only where the DNA matches it firmly. Not every row has a clone size; where given, it reads once, few, many or a size class.

NA NA TRBJ1-2 TRBV6-5 TGTGCCAGCAGTTCATCCTCCACGGGCCTCAGAACTGGCTACACCTTC CASSSSSTGLRTGYTF
NA NA TRBJ1-1 TRBV2 TGTGCCAGCAGTGAAATCTGGGGAGGGATCGGGAACACTGAAGCTTTCTTT CASSEIWGGIGNTEAFF
NA NA TRBJ1-2 TRBV29-1 TGCAGCGTTGCGGCAGGGTATGGTGGCTACACCTTC CSVAAGYGGYTF
NA NA TRBJ1-2 TRBV5-1 TGCGCCAGCAGCTCCGACAGCCCGACTATTTATGGCTACACCTTC CASSSDSPTIYGYTF
NA NA TRBJ1-5 TRBV19 TGTGCCAGTAGTATAGATGGGGTTTTGGTGGCCCAGCATTTT CASSIDGVLVAQHF
NA TRBD2 TRBJ2-5 TRBV4-1 TGCGCCAGCAGCCTTGCGGGGGGGGAGACCCAGTACTTC CASSLAGGETQYF
NA NA TRBJ1-1 TRBV30 TGTGCCTGGAGTGTGGGGGGCGTATCGGCTGAAGCTTTCTTT CAWSVGGVSAEAFF
NA TRBD2 TRBJ2-5 TRBV5-1 TGCGCCAGCAGCTTGGGGAGTAGCGGGGGGGCTACGCAAGAGACCCAGTACTTC CASSLGSSGGATQETQYF
NA NA TRBJ1-3 TRBV28 TGTGCCAGCAGTTTTCGGGTATCTGGAAACACCATATATTTT CASSFRVSGNTIYF
NA NA TRBJ2-7 TRBV18 TGTGCCAGCTCACCACGAGTGAGAGGGATCAACGAGCAGTACTTC CASSPRVRGINEQYF
once NA TRBJ1-1 TRBV18 TGTGCCAGCTCACCCAGGGGATCACAGGGCTTGGACACTGAAGCTTTCTTT CASSPRGSQGLDTEAFF
NA NA TRBJ2-1 TRBV7-8 TGTGCCAGCAGCTTAGCGGGGGGCGACTACAATGAGCAGTTCTTC CASSLAGGDYNEQFF
NA NA TRBJ2-7 TRBV6-1 TGTGCCAGCAGTGCCATGGGAAGGGGGGACGGGACTGCGGGCGAGCAGTACTTC CASSAMGRGDGTAGEQYF
NA NA TRBJ2-7 TRBV7-9 TGTGCCAGCAGCGCCAGCTCCTACGAGCAGTACTTC CASSASSYEQYF
NA TRBD1 TRBJ1-2 TRBV7-8 TGTGCCAGCAGCTCGGCCGGGACAGCCCGCGTCTATGGCTACACCTTC CASSSAGTARVYGYTF
NA TRBD1 TRBJ2-7 TRBV2 TGTGCCAGCAGTCTACAGGGGGGACCTTACGAGCAGTACTTC CASSLQGGPYEQYF
NA NA TRBJ2-7 TRBV30 TGTGCCTGGAGCCGAGGGGGGGTCTCCAACGAGCAGTACTTC CAWSRGGVSNEQYF
NA TRBD1 TRBJ2-7 TRBV28 TGTGCCAGCAGTCTACCTGCTGGGACAGGGCCTGGGGAGCAGTACTTC CASSLPAGTGPGEQYF
NA NA TRBJ2-7 TRBV6-1 TGTGCCAGCCGGGATTCACTCGGCTACGAGCAGTACTTC CASRDSLGYEQYF
NA TRBD1 TRBJ1-6 TRBV27 TGTGCCAGCAGTTTTGGCCAAAGACAGGGGATTAATTCACCCCTCCACTTT CASSFGQRQGINSPLHF
NA NA TRBJ2-3 TRBV6-6 TGTGCCAGCAGTTACCCCCCCCTGGGCTTTGATACGCAGTATTTT CASSYPPLGFDTQYF
NA NA TRBJ2-2 TRBV19 TGTGCCAGTAGGGGCGATACCGGGGAGCTGTTTTTT CASRGDTGELFF
NA NA TRBJ1-6 TRBV18 TGTGCCAGCTCACCCAGGGAGGATTCACCCCTCCACTTT CASSPREDSPLHF
NA NA TRBJ1-5 TRBV7-2 TGTGCCAGCAGCTTAGATAGGGATCAGCCCCAGCATTTT CASSLDRDQPQHF
NA TRBD1 TRBJ2-2 TRBV7-3 TGTGCCAGCAGCTTACCGGACAGGGTGGCCACCGGGGAGCTGTTTTTT CASSLPDRVATGELFF
NA NA TRBJ2-7 TRBV5-4 TGTGCCAGCAGCTTGTTGGGCCCCGGGGACGACGAGCAGTACTTC CASSLLGPGDDEQYF
NA NA TRBJ1-2 TRBV10-3 TGTGCCATCAGTGAGTACGCGGTAAGTCCCAGGACTGAAGCTAACTATGGCTACACCTTC CAISEYAVSPRTEANYGYTF
once NA TRBJ1-1 TRBV29-1 TGCAGCACCCTGGACAGTACGACTGAAGCTTTCTTT CSTLDSTTEAFF
NA TRBD2 TRBJ2-7 TRBV19 TGTGCCAGTAGTATCACTAGCGGAAGCTCCTACGAGCAGTACTTC CASSITSGSSYEQYF
NA NA TRBJ2-7 TRBV7-7 TGTGCCAGCAGCTTAGTCTCCGGGGACGAGCAGTACTTC CASSLVSGDEQYF
NA TRBD1 TRBJ1-5 TRBV5-1 TGCGCCAGCAGCTCGGGACAGGGAAGGGAGCCCCAGCATTTT CASSSGQGREPQHF
NA NA TRBJ1-4 TRBV7-9 TGTGCCAGCAGCCGTCTGTCGGGGGCCCTACTGTTTTTT CASSRLSGALLFF
NA NA TRBJ1-4 TRBV4-1 TGCGCCAGCAGCCCCGGTACCCAGGGGAGGAATGAAAAACTGTTTTTT CASSPGTQGRNEKLFF
NA NA TRBJ1-5 TRBV28 TGTGCCAGCAGTTTATGGCCTCGACAGGGCAATCAGCCCCAGCATTTT CASSLWPRQGNQPQHF
NA NA TRBJ1-6 TRBV30 TGTGCCTGGAGTAGAGGCCCGAATAATTCACCCCTCCACTTT CAWSRGPNNSPLHF
NA NA TRBJ2-1 TRBV30 TGTGCCTGGAGTCAACGCATGCGGCTGAGCTCCTACAATGAGCAGTTCTTC CAWSQRMRLSSYNEQFF
NA NA TRBJ1-1 TRBV7-9 TGTGCCAGCAGCTCTCTTGACAGAAGTGAAGCTTTCTTT CASSSLDRSEAFF
NA NA TRBJ2-2 TRBV5-1 TGCGCCAGCAGCTTCGGGGGGCGCTCCGGGGAGCTGTTTTTT CASSFGGRSGELFF
NA NA TRBJ2-4 TRBV5-6 TGTGCCAGCAGCTTGAGGGACCCGGCCCCAAAAAACATTCAGTACTTC CASSLRDPAPKNIQYF
NA NA TRBJ1-1 TRBV18 TGTGCCAGCTCACGACAGATCGGGGACACTGAAGCTTTCTTT CASSRQIGDTEAFF
NA TRBD1 TRBJ2-7 TRBV4-3 TGCGCCAGCAGCCAATCTCTCCTTGGGGACAGCCGATCCTACGAGCAGTACTTC CASSQSLLGDSRSYEQYF
once TRBD2 TRBJ2-5 TRBV7-2 TGTGCCAGCAGCTCCCTCGGGACTAGGAGGGAGACCCAGTACTTC CASSSLGTRRETQYF
NA NA TRBJ1-3 TRBV6-1 TGTGCCAGCAGTGAAGAGGGCAGGGGAGCATTAAGGGTTGGAAACACCATATATTTT CASSEEGRGALRVGNTIYF
NA NA TRBJ2-7 TRBV29-1 TGCAGCGTTGCTCTGGGCTCCTACGAGCAGTACTTC CSVALGSYEQYF
NA NA TRBJ1-3 TRBV18 TGTGCCAGCTCACCTTCCTTGACAGGCTCTGGAAACACCATATATTTT CASSPSLTGSGNTIYF
once NA TRBJ1-2 TRBV11-3 TGTGCCAGCAGCTTAGTCGCAGGGAGAGGCTACACCTTC CASSLVAGRGYTF
NA TRBD2 TRBJ2-1 TRBV7-7 TGTGCCAGCAGCTTAGGCGGGGGTCTAGGGAATGAGCAGTTCTTC CASSLGGGLGNEQFF
NA NA TRBJ1-1 TRBV5-4 TGTGCCAGCAGCCCAGCGATTATGAACACTGAAGCTTTCTTT CASSPAIMNTEAFF
NA NA TRBJ2-2 TRBV7-2 TGTGCCAGCAGCTTGGGTTTACCCGGGGAGCTGTTTTTT CASSLGLPGELFF
once TRBD1 TRBJ1-5 TRBV23-1 TGCGCCAGCAGTCAAGTCCAGGACAGGGGGCATCAGCCCCAGCATTTT CASSQVQDRGHQPQHF
NA NA TRBJ1-2 TRBV7-8 TGTGCCAGCAGCTTAGGAGGCAGCTTTGGCTCCTATGGCTACACCTTC CASSLGGSFGSYGYTF
NA TRBD2 TRBJ2-1 TRBV7-9 TGTGCCAGCAGCTTAGGGCTAGCGGACTACAATGAGCAGTTCTTC CASSLGLADYNEQFF
NA NA TRBJ2-2 TRBV5-1 TGCGCCAGCAGCTTGGTGGGCGGGGAGCTGTTTTTT CASSLVGGELFF
once TRBD1 TRBJ1-2 TRBV5-4 TGTGCCAGCAGCTATGGGACAGGGGTTTCCTATGGCTACACCTTC CASSYGTGVSYGYTF
NA TRBD1 TRBJ1-2 TRBV6-6 TGTGCCAGCAGCCAGGAGGACAGGATCTACACCTTC CASSQEDRIYTF